This TCR beta chain was documented in a study of siplizumab effects on memory and regulatory T cells (dated by TCRdb to about 2019). Notes on the research overall: The study looked at the effect of siplizumab, an anti-CD2 antibody, on alloreactive T-cell subsets in allogeneic mixed lymphocyte reactions made from human PBMCs.

Including the terminal cysteine and phenylalanine, the CDR3 comprises 13 residues. The DNA shown is the 39-base CDR3, in frame from base 1. The germline V gene encodes CDR1 MDHEN and CDR2 SYDVKM. The junction shows trimming of 5 bases on V and 7 bases on J, plus 11 bases between the germline ends. Sorted unstimulated T cells and proliferating T cells recovered from mixed lymphocyte reactions were subjected to TCRbeta CDR3 sequencing. Fresh whole blood from roughly ten HLA-typed healthy donors served as the source for isolating PBMCs. Study-wide findings and limitations: In reactions with siplizumab, an average of approximately 70% of mappable alloreactive CD4+ clones were Treg-derived, compared with roughly 27% in control reactions. Siplizumab significantly reduced the cumulative frequency of alloreactive sequences traceable to unstimulated CD4+ memory T cells. Whether proliferating Tregs from siplizumab cultures were suppressive was not functionally confirmed. A naive or memory phenotype could not be assigned to roughly 80-95% of proliferating CD4+ or CD8+ clones. Because sequences at frequencies below about 10^-5 were poorly captured, only a minor fraction of alloreactive clones could be mapped back to unstimulated subsets. Unstimulated naive T cells appeared to be more diverse than memory T cells, and naive cells seemed to make a substantial contribution to the alloresponse.

For this clone: There is no known antigen for this receptor. The input lacks base qualities; no much larger clone sits a single base away.

Libraries were constructed by the immunoSEQ multiplex PCR assay. The deep sequencing platform assayed roughly 10^5 TCR templates per sample. Genomic DNA extracted from sorted T cells was used for TCRbeta CDR3 sequencing. As for how the authors treated the data: The R programming language was used for clonal analysis of TCRbeta CDR3 data. Unstimulated samples were compared with post-reaction CFSE-low samples to define alloreactive CD4+ and CD8+ clones. Alloreactive CD4+ clones were assigned to regulatory or non-regulatory origin by matching sequences to sorted unstimulated Treg and non-Treg repertoires. Held by TCRdb, this immuneACCESS table contains in-frame sequences only and omits some clones. Under half of the omission traces to an unresolved V gene where checked; the cause of the rest is unknown. V and J calls and clone size are as listed in that table; D and trimming were resolved from the DNA. The sample data list roughly 100,000 clones, and 92% of these were observed just once. Roughly 1% of the sample belongs to the ten largest clones.

The rearranged segments are TRBV28 and TRBJ2-2; the D gene is unclear. The sample consisted of CD4+ T cells sorted from blood. The sequence came from a human donor in good health. In nucleotides, the sequence is TGTGCCAGCAGTCCGATGACTGTCGGGGAGCTGTTTTTT. Its protein reads: CASSPMTVGELFF.